The sample holds a few counts of the clone carrying this T cell receptor (beta chain). Its specificity is not known. The authors built TCR beta libraries using iRepertoire HTBI primers and Arm-PCR of CDR3 regions. In the authors' workflow: Gene usage covered 62 TRBV and some 13 TRBJ segments. TCRdb fed the multiplex PCR reads into MiXCR, producing one record per CDR3 protein. In this record, the V and J calls reflect TCRdb's handling and not the investigators' own analysis. The data hold a few hundred thousand distinct CDR3 sequences, with roughly 24% observed a single time. This sample was taken from a study of regulatory T cells in long-lasting Graves disease. The length of the CDR3 is 15 residues. Germline assignment: CDR1 SGHAT and CDR2 FQDESV (reference sequence). V was shortened by 0 bases and J by 1 base, with 9 bases between the two germline ends. Overall study results and limits: Few sampled subjects may have lowered accuracy. Persistent disease showed a preference for TRBV28, TRBJ1-2 and TRBJ2-5. New patients shared over 800 public clonotypes, fewer than the 2,741 shared by persistent patients.

Time point described: persistent/refractory GD, antithyroid drugs over 5 years with positive TRAb. Researchers made the TCR library from RNA that was extracted from PBMCs. The chain is built from TRBV11-1 and TRBJ2-5; weak D call: TRBD1 (6 bases). Sequenced material: peripheral blood mononuclear cells (PBMCs), taken when the disease was refractory, from a patient treated with antithyroid drugs. This TCR derives from a woman aged 40 to 55 with Graves disease. In DNA, the CDR3 is TGTGCCAGCAGCTTAGCAGTGGGGGCCCAAGAGACCCAGTACTTC. Translating it yields CASSLAVGAQETQYF.